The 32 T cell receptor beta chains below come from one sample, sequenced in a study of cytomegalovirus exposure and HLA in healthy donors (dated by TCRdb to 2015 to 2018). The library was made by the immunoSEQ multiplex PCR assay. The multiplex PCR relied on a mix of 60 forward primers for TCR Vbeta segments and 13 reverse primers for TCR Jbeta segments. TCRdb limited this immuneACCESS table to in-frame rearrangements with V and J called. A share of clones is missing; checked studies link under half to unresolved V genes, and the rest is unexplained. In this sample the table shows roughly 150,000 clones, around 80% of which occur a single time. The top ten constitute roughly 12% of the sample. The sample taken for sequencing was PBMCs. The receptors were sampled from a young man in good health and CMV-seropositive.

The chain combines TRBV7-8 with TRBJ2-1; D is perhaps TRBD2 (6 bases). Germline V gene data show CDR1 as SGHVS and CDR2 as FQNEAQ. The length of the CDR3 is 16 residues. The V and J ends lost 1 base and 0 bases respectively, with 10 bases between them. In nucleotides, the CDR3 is TGTGCCAGCAGCTTAGTTGGCGGGGCCTCCTACAATGAGCAGTTCTTC. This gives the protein CASSLVGGASYNEQFF. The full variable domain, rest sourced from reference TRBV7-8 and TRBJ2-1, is GAGVSQSPRYKVAKRGQDVALRCDPISGHVSLFWYQQALGQGPEFLTYFQNEAQLDKSGLPSDRFFAERPEGSVSTLKIQRTQQEDSAVYLCASSLVGGASYNEQFFGPGTRLTVL.

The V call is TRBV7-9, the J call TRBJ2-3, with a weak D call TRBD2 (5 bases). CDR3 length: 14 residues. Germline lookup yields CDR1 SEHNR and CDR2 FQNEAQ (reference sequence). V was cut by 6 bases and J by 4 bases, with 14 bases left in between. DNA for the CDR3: TGTGCCAGCAGGCTACGGGAAGAACCAGATACGCAGTATTTT. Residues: CASRLREEPDTQYF.

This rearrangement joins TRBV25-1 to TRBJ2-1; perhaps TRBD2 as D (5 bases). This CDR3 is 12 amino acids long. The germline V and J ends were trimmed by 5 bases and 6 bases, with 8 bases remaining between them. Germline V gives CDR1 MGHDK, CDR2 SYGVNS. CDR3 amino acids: CASSLGGNEQFF. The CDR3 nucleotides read TGTGCCAGCAGTCTCGGAGGCAATGAGCAGTTCTTC.

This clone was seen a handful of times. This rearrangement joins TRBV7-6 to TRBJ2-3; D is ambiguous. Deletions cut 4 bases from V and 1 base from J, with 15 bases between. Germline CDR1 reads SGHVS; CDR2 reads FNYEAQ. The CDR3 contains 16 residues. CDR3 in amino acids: CASSSRGFDGTDTQYF. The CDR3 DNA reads TGTGCCAGCAGCTCAAGAGGTTTCGACGGCACAGATACGCAGTATTTT.

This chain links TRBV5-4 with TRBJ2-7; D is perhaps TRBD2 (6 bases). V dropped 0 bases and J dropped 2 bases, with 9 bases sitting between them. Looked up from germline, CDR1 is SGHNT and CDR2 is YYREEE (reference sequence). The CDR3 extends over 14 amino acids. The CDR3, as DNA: TGTGCCAGCAGCTTGGAATTAGCGGCCTACGAGCAGTACTTC. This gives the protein CASSLELAAYEQYF.

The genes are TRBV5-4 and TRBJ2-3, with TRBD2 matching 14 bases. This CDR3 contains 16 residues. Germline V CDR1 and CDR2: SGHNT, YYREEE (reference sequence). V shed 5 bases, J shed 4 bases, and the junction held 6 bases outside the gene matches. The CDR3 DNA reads TGTGCCAGCAGTCGGCGGACTAGCGGGAGGTCAGATACGCAGTATTTT. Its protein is CASSRRTSGRSDTQYF.

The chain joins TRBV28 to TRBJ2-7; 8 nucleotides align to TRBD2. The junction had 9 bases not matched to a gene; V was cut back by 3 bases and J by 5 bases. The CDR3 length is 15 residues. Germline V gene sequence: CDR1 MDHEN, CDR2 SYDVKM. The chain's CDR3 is CASSLQAGVPHEQYF. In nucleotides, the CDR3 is TGTGCCAGCAGTTTGCAAGCGGGAGTCCCCCACGAGCAGTACTTC.

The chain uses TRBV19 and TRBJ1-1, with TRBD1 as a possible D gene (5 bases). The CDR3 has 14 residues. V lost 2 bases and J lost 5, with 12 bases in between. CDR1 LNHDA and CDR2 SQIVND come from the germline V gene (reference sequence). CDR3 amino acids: CASSILGAGTEAFF. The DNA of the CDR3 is TGTGCCAGTAGTATACTAGGGGCGGGAACTGAAGCTTTCTTT.

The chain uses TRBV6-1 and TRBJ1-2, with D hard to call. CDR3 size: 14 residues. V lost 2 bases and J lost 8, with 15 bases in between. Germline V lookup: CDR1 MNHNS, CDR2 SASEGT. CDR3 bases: TGTGCCAGCAGTGAATTCACGAGGGCATCGGGCTACACCTTC. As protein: CASSEFTRASGYTF.

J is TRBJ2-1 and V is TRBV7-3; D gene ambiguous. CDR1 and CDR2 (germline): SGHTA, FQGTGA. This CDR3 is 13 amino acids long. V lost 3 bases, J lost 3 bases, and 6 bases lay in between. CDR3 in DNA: TGTGCCAGCAGCTTTCGCGGCTACAATGAGCAGTTCTTC. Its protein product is CASSFRGYNEQFF.

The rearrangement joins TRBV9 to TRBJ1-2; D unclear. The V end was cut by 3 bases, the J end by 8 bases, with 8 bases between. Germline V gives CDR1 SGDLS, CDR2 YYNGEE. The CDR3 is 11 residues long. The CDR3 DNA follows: TGTGCCAGCAGCGAGGGAGGCGGCTACACCTTC. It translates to CASSEGGGYTF. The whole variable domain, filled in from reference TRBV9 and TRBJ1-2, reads DSGVTQTPKHLITATGQRVTLRCSPRSGDLSVYWYQQSLDQGLQFLIQYYNGEERAKGNILERFSAQQFPDLHSELNLSSLELGDSALYFCASSEGGGYTFGSGTRLTVV.

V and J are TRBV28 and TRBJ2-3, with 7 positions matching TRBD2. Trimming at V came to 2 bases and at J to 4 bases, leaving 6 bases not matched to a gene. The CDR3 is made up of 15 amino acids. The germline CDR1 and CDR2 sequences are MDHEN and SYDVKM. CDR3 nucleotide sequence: TGTGCCAGCAGTTTAGCGGGAGCAGATGCAGATACGCAGTATTTT. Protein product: CASSLAGADADTQYF.

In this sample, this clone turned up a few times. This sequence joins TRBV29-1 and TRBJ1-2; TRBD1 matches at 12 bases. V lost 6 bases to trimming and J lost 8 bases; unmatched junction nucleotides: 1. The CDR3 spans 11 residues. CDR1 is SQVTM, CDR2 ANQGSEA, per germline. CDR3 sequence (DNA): TGCAGCGTCGGGACAGGGGGCGGCTACACCTTC. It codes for CSVGTGGGYTF.

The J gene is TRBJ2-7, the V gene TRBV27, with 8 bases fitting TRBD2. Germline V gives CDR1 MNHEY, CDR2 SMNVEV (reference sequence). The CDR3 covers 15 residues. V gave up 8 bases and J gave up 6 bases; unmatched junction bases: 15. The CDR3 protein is CASHSPGTSHSEQYF. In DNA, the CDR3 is TGTGCCAGCCACAGCCCAGGGACTAGTCATAGCGAGCAGTACTTC.

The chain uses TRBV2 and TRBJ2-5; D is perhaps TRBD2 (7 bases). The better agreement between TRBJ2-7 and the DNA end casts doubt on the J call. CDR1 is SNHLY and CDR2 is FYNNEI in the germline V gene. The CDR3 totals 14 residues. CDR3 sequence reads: CASGGKGGSYEQYF. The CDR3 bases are TGTGCCAGCGGAGGAAAGGGGGGGTCCTACGAGCAGTACTTC.

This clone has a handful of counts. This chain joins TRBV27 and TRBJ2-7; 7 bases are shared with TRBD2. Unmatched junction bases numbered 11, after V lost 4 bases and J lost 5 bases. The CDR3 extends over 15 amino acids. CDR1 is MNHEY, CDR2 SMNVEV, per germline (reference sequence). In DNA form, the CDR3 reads TGTGCCAGCAGTTGGGGGGGTGACGGGAGCGACGAGCAGTACTTC. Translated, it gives CASSWGGDGSDEQYF.

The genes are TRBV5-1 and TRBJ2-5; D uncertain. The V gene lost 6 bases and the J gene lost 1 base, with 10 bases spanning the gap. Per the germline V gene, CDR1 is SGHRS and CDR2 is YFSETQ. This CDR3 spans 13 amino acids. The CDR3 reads CASMKSVQETQYF. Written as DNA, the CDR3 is TGCGCCAGCATGAAGTCAGTCCAAGAGACCCAGTACTTC. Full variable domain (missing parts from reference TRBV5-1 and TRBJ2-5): KAGVTQTPRYLIKTRGQQVTLSCSPISGHRSVSWYQQTPGQGLQFLFEYFSETQRNKGNFPGRFSGRQFSNSRSEMNVSTLELGDSALYLCASMKSVQETQYFGPGTRLLVL.

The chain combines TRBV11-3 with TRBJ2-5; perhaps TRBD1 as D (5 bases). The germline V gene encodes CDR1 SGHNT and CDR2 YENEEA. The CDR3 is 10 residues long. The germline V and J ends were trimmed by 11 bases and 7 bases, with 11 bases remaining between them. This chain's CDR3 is CASPRGTQYF. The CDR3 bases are TGTGCCTCCCCTAGGGGGACCCAGTACTTC.

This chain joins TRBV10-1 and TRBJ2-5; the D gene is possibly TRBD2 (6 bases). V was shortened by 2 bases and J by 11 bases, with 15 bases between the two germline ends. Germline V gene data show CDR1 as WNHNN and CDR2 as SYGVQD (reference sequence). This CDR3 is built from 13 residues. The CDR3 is CASSEMVGGSQYF. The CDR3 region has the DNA TGCGCCAGCAGTGAGATGGTGGGGGGAAGTCAGTACTTC.

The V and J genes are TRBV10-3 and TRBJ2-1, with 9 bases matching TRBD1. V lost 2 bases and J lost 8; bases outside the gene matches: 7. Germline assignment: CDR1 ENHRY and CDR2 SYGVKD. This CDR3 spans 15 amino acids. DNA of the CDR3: TGTGCCATCAGTGAGCGGGACAGGGAATTTCATGAGCAGTTCTTC. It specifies CAISERDREFHEQFF.

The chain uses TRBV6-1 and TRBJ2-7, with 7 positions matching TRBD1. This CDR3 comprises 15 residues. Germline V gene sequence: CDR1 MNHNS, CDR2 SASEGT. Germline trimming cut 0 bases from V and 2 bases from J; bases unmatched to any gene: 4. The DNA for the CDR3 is TGTGCCAGCAGTGAAGCTACAGGGGTCCCCTACGAGCAGTACTTC. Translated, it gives CASSEATGVPYEQYF.

The CDR3: CASSRTSGRIHEQYF. The CDR3 nucleotides read TGTGCCAGTAGTAGGACTAGCGGGAGAATCCACGAGCAGTACTTC. The V gene is TRBV19, the J gene TRBJ2-7; 13 nucleotides line up with TRBD2. With V trimmed by 4 bases and J by 5 bases, 5 bases remained unmatched. The CDR3 has 15 residues. Germline V gives CDR1 LNHDA, CDR2 SQIVND (reference sequence).

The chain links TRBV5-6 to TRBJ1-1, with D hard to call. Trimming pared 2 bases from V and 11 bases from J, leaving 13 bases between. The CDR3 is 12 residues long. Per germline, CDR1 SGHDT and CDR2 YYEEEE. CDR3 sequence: CASSFGAGVAFF. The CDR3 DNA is TGTGCCAGCAGCTTCGGAGCCGGCGTCGCTTTCTTT.

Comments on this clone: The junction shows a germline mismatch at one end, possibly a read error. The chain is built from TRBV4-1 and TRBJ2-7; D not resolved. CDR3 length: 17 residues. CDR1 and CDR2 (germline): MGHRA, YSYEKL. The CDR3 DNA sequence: TGCGCCAGCCGCCAAGCCGCGGTACTGCAATCCTCCTACGAGCAGTACTTC. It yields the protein CASRQAAVLQSSYEQYF.

CDR3 sequence: CASSTRLAGGPGEQYF. CDR3 DNA: TGTGCCAGCAGCACTCGACTAGCGGGAGGGCCGGGGGAGCAGTACTTC. This chain connects TRBV11-2 to TRBJ2-7; TRBD2 matches 14 bases. Germline V gene data show CDR1 as SGHAT and CDR2 as FQNNGV. The CDR3 has 16 residues. Trimming at V came to 5 bases and at J to 7 bases, leaving 10 bases not matched to a gene.

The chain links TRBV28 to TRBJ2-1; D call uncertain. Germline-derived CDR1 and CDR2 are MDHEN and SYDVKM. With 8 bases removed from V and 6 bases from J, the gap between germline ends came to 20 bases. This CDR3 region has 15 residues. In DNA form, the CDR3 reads TGTGCCAGCGTCCCCGGAGCGCCCCAGCCCAATGAGCAGTTCTTC. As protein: CASVPGAPQPNEQFF.

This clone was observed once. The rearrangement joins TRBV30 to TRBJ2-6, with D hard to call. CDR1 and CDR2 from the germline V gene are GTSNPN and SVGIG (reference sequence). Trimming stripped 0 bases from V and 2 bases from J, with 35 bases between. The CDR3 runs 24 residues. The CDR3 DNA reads TGTGCCTGGAGTGTACTGTTTGATTGGTCAGCTACCCAGCGCGATGACCCTGGGGCCAACGTCCTGACTTTC. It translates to CAWSVLFDWSATQRDDPGANVLTF.

CDR3 coding DNA: TGCAGTGCTAGTCGGGGTTACGGCTACACCTTC. Translating gives CSASRGYGYTF. The rearrangement joins TRBV20-1 to TRBJ1-2; no clear D. Trimming removed 3 bases from V and 8 bases from J, with 10 bases in between. The CDR3 is 11 residues long. Per germline, CDR1 DFQATT and CDR2 SNEGSKA (reference sequence).

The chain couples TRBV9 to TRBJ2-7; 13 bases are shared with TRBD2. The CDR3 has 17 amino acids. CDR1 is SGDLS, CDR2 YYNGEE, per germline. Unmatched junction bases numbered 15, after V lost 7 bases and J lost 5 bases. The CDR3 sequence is CASRPAFGLAGDHEQYF. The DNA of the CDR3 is TGTGCCAGCCGCCCCGCCTTTGGACTAGCGGGAGACCACGAGCAGTACTTC.

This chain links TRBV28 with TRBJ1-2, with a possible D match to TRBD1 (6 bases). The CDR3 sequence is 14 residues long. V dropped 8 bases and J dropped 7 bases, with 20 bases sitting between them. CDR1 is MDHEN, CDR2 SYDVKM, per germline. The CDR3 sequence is CASVGGGPSSGYTF. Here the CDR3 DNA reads TGTGCCAGCGTCGGGGGGGGCCCTTCGAGTGGCTACACCTTC.

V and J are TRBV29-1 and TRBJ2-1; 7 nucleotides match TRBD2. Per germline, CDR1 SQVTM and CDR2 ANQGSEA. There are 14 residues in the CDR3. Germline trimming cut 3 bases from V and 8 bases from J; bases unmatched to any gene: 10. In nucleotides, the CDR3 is TGCAGCGTTGATGACGCGGGGGTTAGGGATGAGCAGTTCTTC. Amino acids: CSVDDAGVRDEQFF.

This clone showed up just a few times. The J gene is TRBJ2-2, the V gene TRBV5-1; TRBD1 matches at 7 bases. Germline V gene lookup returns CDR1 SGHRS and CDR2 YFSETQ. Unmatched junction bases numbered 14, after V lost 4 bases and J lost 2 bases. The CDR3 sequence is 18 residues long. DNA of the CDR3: TGCGCCAGCAGCCCGGGACAGCTAGGACGATACAACACCGGGGAGCTGTTTTTT. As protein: CASSPGQLGRYNTGELFF.